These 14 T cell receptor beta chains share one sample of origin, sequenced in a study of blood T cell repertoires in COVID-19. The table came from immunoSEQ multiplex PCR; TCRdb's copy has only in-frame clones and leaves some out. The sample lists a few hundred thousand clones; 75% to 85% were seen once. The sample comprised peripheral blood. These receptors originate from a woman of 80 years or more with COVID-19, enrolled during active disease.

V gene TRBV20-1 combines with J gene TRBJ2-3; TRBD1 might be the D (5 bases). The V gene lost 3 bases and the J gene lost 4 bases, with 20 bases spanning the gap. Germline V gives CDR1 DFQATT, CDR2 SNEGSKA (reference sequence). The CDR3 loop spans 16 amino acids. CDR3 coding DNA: TGCAGTGCTAGTATAGGGGCTAGTCGACGGGCAGATACGCAGTATTTT. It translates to CSASIGASRRADTQYF.

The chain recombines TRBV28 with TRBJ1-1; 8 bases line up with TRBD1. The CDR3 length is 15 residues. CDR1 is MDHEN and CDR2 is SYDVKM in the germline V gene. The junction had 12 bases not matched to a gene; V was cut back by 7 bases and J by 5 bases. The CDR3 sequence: CASILRGPVGTEAFF. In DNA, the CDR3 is TGTGCCAGCATCCTCAGGGGGCCGGTAGGAACTGAAGCTTTCTTT.

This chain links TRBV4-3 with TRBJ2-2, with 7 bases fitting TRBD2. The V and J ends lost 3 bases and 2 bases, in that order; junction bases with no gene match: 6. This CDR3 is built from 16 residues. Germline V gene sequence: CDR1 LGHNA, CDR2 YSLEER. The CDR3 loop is CASSHSGLGNTGELFF. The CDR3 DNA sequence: TGCGCCAGCAGCCATTCCGGACTAGGCAACACCGGGGAGCTGTTTTTT.

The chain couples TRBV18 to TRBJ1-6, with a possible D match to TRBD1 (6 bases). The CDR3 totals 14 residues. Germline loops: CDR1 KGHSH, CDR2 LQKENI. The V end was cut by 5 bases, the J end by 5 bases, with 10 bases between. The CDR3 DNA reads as TGTGCCAGCTCAGGGACACGGGATAATTCACCCCTCCACTTT. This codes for CASSGTRDNSPLHF.

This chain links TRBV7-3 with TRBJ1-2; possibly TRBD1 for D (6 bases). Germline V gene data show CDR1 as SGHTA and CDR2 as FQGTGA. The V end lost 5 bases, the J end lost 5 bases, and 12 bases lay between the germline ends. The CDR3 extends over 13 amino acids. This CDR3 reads CASSLNQGYGYTF. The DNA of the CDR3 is TGTGCCAGCAGCCTAAATCAGGGGTATGGCTACACCTTC.

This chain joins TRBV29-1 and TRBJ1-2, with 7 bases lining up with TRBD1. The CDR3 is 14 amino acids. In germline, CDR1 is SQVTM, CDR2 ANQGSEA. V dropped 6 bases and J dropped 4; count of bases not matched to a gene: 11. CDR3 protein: CSVGTAIWGYGYTF. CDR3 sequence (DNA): TGCAGCGTCGGGACAGCCATTTGGGGCTATGGCTACACCTTC.

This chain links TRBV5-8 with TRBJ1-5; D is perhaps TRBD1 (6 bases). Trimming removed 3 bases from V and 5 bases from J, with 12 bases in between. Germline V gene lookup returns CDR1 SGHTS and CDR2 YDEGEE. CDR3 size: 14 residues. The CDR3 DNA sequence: TGTGCCAGCAGCTACAGGGAGATCCATCAGCCCCAGCATTTT. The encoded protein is CASSYREIHQPQHF.

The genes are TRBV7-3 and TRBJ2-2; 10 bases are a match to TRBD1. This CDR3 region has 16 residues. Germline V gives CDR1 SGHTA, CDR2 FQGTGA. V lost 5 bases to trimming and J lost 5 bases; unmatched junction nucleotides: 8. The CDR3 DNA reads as TGTGCCAGCAGCCCCCCGGGACAGGGGTTAACCGGGGAGCTGTTTTTT. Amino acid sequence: CASSPPGQGLTGELFF.

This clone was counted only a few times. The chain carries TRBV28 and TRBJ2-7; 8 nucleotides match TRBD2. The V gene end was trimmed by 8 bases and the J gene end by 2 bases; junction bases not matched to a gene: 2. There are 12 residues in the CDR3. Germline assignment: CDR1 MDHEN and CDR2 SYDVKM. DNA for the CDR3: TGTGCCAGCGGCGGGGGGACCTACGAGCAGTACTTC. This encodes CASGGGTYEQYF.

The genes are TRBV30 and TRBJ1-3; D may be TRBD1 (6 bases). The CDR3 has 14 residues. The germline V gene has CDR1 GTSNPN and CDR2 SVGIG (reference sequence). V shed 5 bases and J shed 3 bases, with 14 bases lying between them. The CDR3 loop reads CAWGVTGGGNTIYF. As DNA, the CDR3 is TGTGCCTGGGGGGTGACAGGCGGTGGAAACACCATATATTTT.

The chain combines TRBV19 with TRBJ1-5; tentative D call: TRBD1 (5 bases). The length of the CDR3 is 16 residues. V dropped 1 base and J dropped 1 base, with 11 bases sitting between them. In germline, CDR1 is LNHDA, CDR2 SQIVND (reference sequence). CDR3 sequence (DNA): TGTGCCAGTAGTATAGGGGAAAGGGGAAGCAATCAGCCCCAGCATTTT. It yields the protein CASSIGERGSNQPQHF.

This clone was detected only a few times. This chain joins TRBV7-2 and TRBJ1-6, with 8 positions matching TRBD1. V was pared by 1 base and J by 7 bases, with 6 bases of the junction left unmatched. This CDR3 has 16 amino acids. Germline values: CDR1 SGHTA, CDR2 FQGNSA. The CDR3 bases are TGTGCCAGCAGCTTAGGGACAGGGACGGGGAATTCACCCCTCCACTTT. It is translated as CASSLGTGTGNSPLHF.

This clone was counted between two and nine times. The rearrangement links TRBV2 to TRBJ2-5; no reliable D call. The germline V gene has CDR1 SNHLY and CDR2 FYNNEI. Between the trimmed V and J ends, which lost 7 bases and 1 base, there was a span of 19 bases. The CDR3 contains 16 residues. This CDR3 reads CASTSQGAIGQETQYF. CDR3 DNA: TGTGCCAGCACCTCCCAAGGAGCCATTGGCCAAGAGACCCAGTACTTC. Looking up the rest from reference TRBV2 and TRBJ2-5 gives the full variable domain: EPEVTQTPSHQVTQMGQEVILRCVPISNHLYFYWYRQILGQKVEFLVSFYNNEISEKSEIFDDQFSVERPDGSNFTLKIRSTKLEDSAMYFCASTSQGAIGQETQYFGPGTRLLVL.

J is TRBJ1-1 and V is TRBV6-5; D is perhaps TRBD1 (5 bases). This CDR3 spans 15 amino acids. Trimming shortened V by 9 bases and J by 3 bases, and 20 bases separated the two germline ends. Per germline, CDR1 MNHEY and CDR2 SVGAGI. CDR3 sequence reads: CASHSRGKVDTEAFF. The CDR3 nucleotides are TGTGCCAGTCACAGCCGGGGGAAAGTTGACACTGAAGCTTTCTTT.